A single sample is the source of the 21 T cell receptor delta chains below, sequenced in a study of gamma-delta chains in newborns, infants, children. TCRdb made new clone calls on the reads using CATT. This table has around 2,500 delta-chain clones, about 1% appearing once. Sequencing was carried out using blood. Receptor source: a child who was a newborn, infant or young child, either healthy, febrile or measles-vaccinated (not recorded which).

This clone ranks as large. The sample has other DNA sequences that encode this CDR3 too. This chain connects TRDV2 to TRDJ2; 10 bases agree with TRDD3. Germline assignment: CDR1 GEAIGNYY and CDR2 EKD. With V trimmed by 3 bases and J by 5 bases, 2 bases remained unmatched. The CDR3 covers 14 residues. As DNA, the CDR3 is TGTGCCTGTGACCTACTGGGGGATACAGCACAACTCTTCTTT. It translates to CACDLLGDTAQLFF.

Regarding this clone: This DNA's translation differs at residue 3 from TCRdb's protein, which comes from a much larger clone; a read error is likely, and the protein shown is translated from the DNA. V and J are TRDV2 and TRDJ3; a possible D gene is TRDD3 (6 bases). CDR3 length: 19 amino acids. Germline CDR1 GEAIGNYY, CDR2 EKD. The CDR3 region is CARDTVAGGHSWDTRQMFF. The CDR3 bases are TGTGCCCGTGACACCGTCGCCGGGGGACACTCCTGGGACACCCGACAGATGTTTTTC.

This clone was detected only a few times. This probably arose from a read error, given a far larger clone one base away. This sample includes further DNA sequences coding for the same CDR3. The rearrangement links TRDV2 to TRDJ2, with a tentative D call TRDD3 (6 bases). This CDR3 region has 17 residues. Germline V lookup: CDR1 GEAIGNYY, CDR2 EKD. Trimming took 3 bases from V and 4 from J, leaving 20 bases between them. As DNA, the CDR3 is TGTGCCTGTGACCCACTGGGAGATAAAAAGGAGACAGCACAACTCTTCTTT. Protein product: CACDPLGDKKETAQLFF.

A note on this clone: TCRdb lists the protein of a much larger clone for this DNA, which differs at residue 8, so this is likely a read error; the protein given here is translated from the DNA itself. The chain couples TRDV1 to TRDJ2; the match to TRDD3 covers 11 bases. The germline V gene has CDR1 TSWWSYY and CDR2 QGS. The CDR3 consists of 19 residues. After removal of 3 bases from V and 0 bases from J, the junction contained 9 bases not matched to a gene. The CDR3 DNA is TGTGCTCTTGGGGACCCAAGAATTGGGGGATACGCTTTGACAGCACAACTCTTCTTT. This gives the protein CALGDPRIGGYALTAQLFF.

This clone was seen more than once but under ten times. The protein TCRdb gives is from a much larger clone and does not agree with this DNA's translation at residue 17, likely a read error; the protein shown here comes from the DNA. The chain recombines TRDV2 with TRDJ3, with a tentative D call TRDD3 (5 bases). Germline V lookup: CDR1 GEAIGNYY, CDR2 EKD. This CDR3 has 19 amino acids. The CDR3, as DNA: TGTGCCTGTGACACCGTAGCATTCCGAAGCTCCTGGGACACCCGACAGACGTTTTTC. Translating it yields CACDTVAFRSSWDTRQTFF.

For this clone: The protein recorded in TCRdb matches a much larger clone and deviates from this DNA's translation at residue 4, suggesting a read error; the protein here is obtained by translating the DNA. The chain links TRDV2 to TRDJ3, with D maybe TRDD3 (5 bases). The CDR3 covers 19 residues. Germline V gives CDR1 GEAIGNYY, CDR2 EKD. The CDR3: CACGTVGGSSSWDTRQMFF. Here the CDR3 DNA reads TGTGCCTGTGGCACCGTCGGGGGCTCCAGCTCCTGGGACACCCGACAGATGTTTTTC.

The table lists this clone with a few counts. A read error is possible here, since a much larger clone lies one base away. The same CDR3 is also encoded by other DNA sequences in this sample. This sequence joins TRDV1 and TRDJ1; 11 nucleotides match TRDD3. The CDR3 totals 21 residues. Looked up from germline, CDR1 is TSWWSYY and CDR2 is QGS. CDR3 protein: CALGELGRRWGIRFSADKLIF. The DNA of the CDR3 is TGTGCTCTTGGAGAACTCGGGAGGAGATGGGGGATACGCTTTTCCGCCGATAAACTCATCTTT.

The sample holds a few counts of this clone. This DNA's translation differs at residue 14 from TCRdb's protein, which comes from a much larger clone; a read error is likely, and the protein shown is translated from the DNA. The chain is built from TRDV2 and TRDJ3; the match to TRDD3 covers 10 bases. In germline, CDR1 is GEAIGNYY, CDR2 EKD. This CDR3 has 19 amino acids. The CDR3 reads CACDLLGDWSSWDIRQMFF. The CDR3 region has the DNA TGTGCCTGTGACTTACTGGGGGATTGGAGCTCCTGGGACATCCGACAGATGTTTTTC.

About this clone itself: Possible read error: a much larger clone is one base away. This specimen includes other DNA sequences encoding the same CDR3. The CDR3 spells CALGERRGPPTDKLIF. The CDR3, as DNA: TGTGCTCTTGGGGAACGAAGGGGGCCACCCACAGATAAACTCATCTTT. V gene TRDV1 combines with J gene TRDJ1; weak D call: TRDD3 (5 bases). The germline V gene has CDR1 TSWWSYY and CDR2 QGS. The CDR3 contains 16 residues. V dropped 1 base and J dropped 5 bases, with 17 bases sitting between them.

By proportion, this clone is large (0.1 to 1%). The sample has other DNA sequences that encode this CDR3 too. CDR3 sequence (DNA): TGTGCCTGTGAAATACTGGGGGATACTTTGACAGCACAACTCTTCTTT. Amino acids: CACEILGDTLTAQLFF. The gene calls are TRDV2 and TRDJ2, with 11 positions matching TRDD3. Trimming took 4 bases from V and 0 from J; bases not matched to a gene: 3. The germline V gene encodes CDR1 GEAIGNYY and CDR2 EKD. This CDR3 comprises 16 residues.

A few counts support this clone. For this DNA, TCRdb reports the protein of a much larger clone, which diverges at residues 5 and 13, most likely from a read error; the protein presented here is translated directly from the DNA. The chain recombines TRDV2 with TRDJ3; TRDD3 matches at 11 bases. The CDR3 is 19 residues long. Germline-derived CDR1 and CDR2 are GEAIGNYY and EKD. Written as DNA, the CDR3 is TGTGCCTGTGACAACGTACTGGGGGATAGCTCCTGGGGCACCCGACAGATGTTTTTC. Its protein is CACDNVLGDSSWGTRQMFF.

Turning to this clone: One base separates it from a far larger clone, so it is likely a read error. The same CDR3 is also encoded by other DNA sequences in this sample. V is TRDV2 and J is TRDJ1; 13 nucleotides line up with TRDD3. CDR3 size: 16 residues. The V gene's germline CDR1 is GEAIGNYY and CDR2 EKD. Here the CDR3 DNA reads TGTGCCTGTGACGTACTGGGGGATACGCACACCGATAAACTAATCTTT. Its protein is CACDVLGDTHTDKLIF.

In this sample, this clone turned up a few times. The CDR3 coding sequence is TGTGCCCGCGACACCCTCCGGATACTCAGGTCCTGGGACACCCGACAGATGTTTTTC. Residues: CARDTLRILRSWDTRQMFF. The genes are TRDV2 and TRDJ3, with a possible D match to TRDD3 (6 bases). From germline, CDR1 is GEAIGNYY and CDR2 EKD. The CDR3 sequence is 19 residues long. Trimming removed 9 bases from V and 1 base from J, with 24 bases in between.

About this clone itself: TCRdb's entry gives the protein of a much larger clone, which mismatches this DNA's translation at residue 13, likely from a read error; the protein reported here is translated from the DNA. The chain has TRDV2 and TRDJ2; 10 bases map to TRDD3. Germline lookup yields CDR1 GEAIGNYY and CDR2 EKD. Trimming removed 0 bases from V and 5 bases from J; junction bases left unmatched: 14. This CDR3 region has 19 residues. CDR3 amino acids: CACDTLPYWGMDVTAQLFF. The CDR3 DNA is TGTGCCTGTGACACCCTCCCCTACTGGGGGATGGACGTTACAGCACAACTCTTCTTT.

There are a few counts of this clone. A much bigger clone sits one base away, suggesting this may be a read error. This sample includes further DNA sequences coding for the same CDR3. The V gene is TRDV2, the J gene TRDJ1; 8 bases line up with TRDD3. The junction had 2 bases not matched to a gene; V was cut back by 0 bases and J by 0 bases. The CDR3 covers 15 residues. CDR1 GEAIGNYY and CDR2 EKD come from the germline V gene. CDR3 in DNA: TGTGCCTGTGACACCTATGGGGGATACACCGATAAACTCATCTTT. This codes for CACDTYGGYTDKLIF.

About this clone itself: A far bigger clonotype differs at one base, so this is likely a read error. This sequence joins TRDV2 and TRDJ3; the match to TRDD3 covers 12 bases. Trimming at V came to 0 bases and at J to 0 bases, leaving 5 bases not matched to a gene. The CDR3 contains 20 residues. Germline-derived CDR1 and CDR2 are GEAIGNYY and EKD. The CDR3 coding sequence is TGTGCCTGTGACACCGGTCTGGGGGATACGCACTCCTGGGACACCCGACAGATGTTTTTC. Translation: CACDTGLGDTHSWDTRQMFF.

This clone was picked up a small number of times. Possible read error: a much larger clone is one base away. The sample carries other DNA sequences with the same CDR3. V and J are TRDV2 and TRDJ2; 13 nucleotides match TRDD3. CDR3 length: 17 residues. The V segment lost 7 bases and the J segment 2 bases; nucleotides outside the gene matches: 9. The V gene's germline CDR1 is GEAIGNYY and CDR2 EKD. In nucleotides, the CDR3 is TGTGCCTGCGACGTACTGGGGGATACGGCCTTGACAGCACAACTCTTCTTT. Its protein is CACDVLGDTALTAQLFF.

The sample holds a few counts of this clone. Possible read error: a much larger clone is one base away. The sample holds other DNA sequences that translate to the same CDR3. The chain joins TRDV1 to TRDJ1; D unresolved. The CDR3 has 13 residues. Germline CDR1 reads TSWWSYY; CDR2 reads QGS. The CDR3 nucleotides read TGTGCTCTTGGGGAACTTCCGACCGATAAGCTCATCTTT. Its translation is CALGELPTDKLIF.

This clone has a handful of counts. This may stem from a read error, because a much larger clone lies one nucleotide away. This sample includes further DNA sequences coding for the same CDR3. This chain links TRDV2 with TRDJ3, with D maybe TRDD3 (5 bases). CDR1 and CDR2 from the germline V gene are GEAIGNYY and EKD. The CDR3 runs 19 residues. Trimming left V 7 bases short and J 0 bases short, with 21 bases between. The CDR3 protein is CACDPILGDLSWDTRQMFF. CDR3 sequence (DNA): TGTGCCTGCGACCCCATACTAGGGGACCTCTCCTGGGACACCCGACAGATGTTTTTC.

Points on this clone: At one end, the junction sequence differs from germline, possibly due to a read error. The CDR3 loop reads CAYDTRGPALTAQLFF. The CDR3 nucleotides are TGTGCCTATGACACTAGGGGGCCAGCTTTGACAGCACAACTCTTCTTT. V is TRDV2 and J is TRDJ2; tentatively, D is TRDD3 (5 bases). The CDR3 runs 16 residues. CDR1 and CDR2 from the germline V gene are GEAIGNYY and EKD.

This clone has just a few counts. TCRdb attributes to this sequence the protein of a much larger clone, which differs from the DNA translation at residue 13; a read error is likely, and the protein displayed is translated from the DNA. V gene TRDV2 combines with J gene TRDJ2, with 7 bases matching TRDD3. Germline V lookup: CDR1 GEAIGNYY, CDR2 EKD. This CDR3 is 18 amino acids long. The CDR3 nucleotides are TGTGCCTGTGACACCGTCTGGGGATATGCGGCTTTGTCAGCACAACTCTTCTTT. Protein sequence: CACDTVWGYAALSAQLFF.